The 19 T cell receptor beta chains below come from one sample, sequenced in a study of HIV-infected patients and healthy controls. cDNA was made from about 510 ng RNA using alpha and beta constant primers. Separate chain-specific third strand synthesis with multiplexing indices produced the alpha and beta libraries. TCRdb passed the 5' RACE reads through MiXCR, listing each CDR3 protein once. The data hold approximately 9,700 distinct CDR3 sequences, with over 4.5% observed a single time. The repertoire came from unfractionated whole blood and reflected all unsorted peripheral T cells. The material sequenced was blood, taken before antiretroviral therapy. These receptors originate from an adult with HIV infection.

This clonotype has ten or more counts. J is TRBJ1-3 and V is TRBV7-2; D is undetermined. The V end was cut by 5 bases, the J end by 0 bases, with 17 bases between. CDR3 length: 17 residues. CDR1 is SGHTA and CDR2 is FQGNSA in the germline V gene. CDR3 sequence (DNA): TGTGCCAGCAGCCCCGTCCATGCTTCCCTCTCTGGAAACACCATATATTTT. Encoded protein: CASSPVHASLSGNTIYF.

This clonotype was counted at least ten times. V and J are TRBV11-2 and TRBJ2-1, with D possibly matching TRBD2 (6 bases). Germline V lookup: CDR1 SGHAT, CDR2 FQNNGV. CDR3 length equals 13 residues. The germline V and J ends were trimmed by 1 base and 5 bases, with 6 bases remaining between them. CDR3 coding DNA: TGTGCCAGCAGCTTAGGCGGGGACAATGAGCAGTTCTTC. This translates into CASSLGGDNEQFF.

This clonotype occurred many times. The J gene is TRBJ2-3, the V gene TRBV5-1; 8 bases line up with TRBD1. Germline lookup yields CDR1 SGHRS and CDR2 YFSETQ. After removal of 6 bases from V and 6 bases from J, the junction contained 9 bases not matched to a gene. The CDR3 length is 14 residues. The CDR3 is CASKGTGGQDTQYF. The CDR3 nucleotides are TGCGCCAGCAAGGGTACAGGGGGTCAGGATACGCAGTATTTT.

The rearrangement uses TRBV15 and TRBJ1-2; no clear D. CDR1 and CDR2 from the germline V gene are LNHNV and YYDKDF (reference sequence). The CDR3 has 16 amino acids. V lost 0 bases and J lost 6, with 17 bases in between. The CDR3 spells CATSRDAAGRENGYTF. The DNA of the CDR3 is TGTGCCACCAGCAGAGACGCCGCGGGGAGAGAAAATGGCTACACCTTC.

This clonotype was seen at least ten times. The V and J genes are TRBV7-2 and TRBJ2-2; a possible D gene is TRBD2 (5 bases). Looked up from germline, CDR1 is SGHTA and CDR2 is FQGNSA. The CDR3 consists of 18 residues. V was trimmed by 4 bases and J by 8 bases, leaving 26 bases between them. Here the CDR3 DNA reads TGTGCCAGCAGCTCTCCAATGGAATCGAGGGTTCTCGGTGGGGAGCTGTTTTTT. Protein sequence: CASSSPMESRVLGGELFF.

This clonotype was seen repeatedly, ten times or more. The genes are TRBV18 and TRBJ1-3; no clear D. This CDR3 spans 16 amino acids. Trimming stripped 3 bases from V and 0 bases from J, with 12 bases between. CDR1 is KGHSH and CDR2 is LQKENI in the germline V gene. The CDR3 protein is CASSPASSLSGNTIYF. Here the CDR3 DNA reads TGTGCCAGCTCACCGGCCAGCTCTCTCTCTGGAAACACCATATATTTT.

This clonotype is deemed medium-sized. The chain is built from TRBV27 and TRBJ2-1, with TRBD2 identical over 8 bases. Germline V gives CDR1 MNHEY, CDR2 SMNVEV (reference sequence). Trimming at V came to 6 bases and at J to 4 bases, leaving 11 bases not matched to a gene. The CDR3 loop spans 16 amino acids. CDR3 DNA: TGTGCCAGCAGCCCCCTACTAGCGGAAATATACAATGAGCAGTTCTTC. Residues: CASSPLLAEIYNEQFF.

By frequency in the sample, this clonotype is medium-sized. This chain uses TRBV11-2 with TRBJ2-7; 7 nucleotides line up with TRBD1. In germline, CDR1 is SGHAT, CDR2 FQNNGV. V gave up 0 bases and J gave up 2 bases; unmatched junction bases: 4. This CDR3 is built from 15 residues. The CDR3 sequence is CASSLDGDRTYEQYF. CDR3 sequence (DNA): TGTGCCAGCAGCTTAGATGGGGACAGAACCTACGAGCAGTACTTC.

Ten or more counts support this clonotype. The chain couples TRBV7-8 to TRBJ2-2; D possibly corresponds to TRBD2 (6 bases). The CDR3 is 15 residues long. The V gene's germline CDR1 is SGHVS and CDR2 FQNEAQ. The V gene lost 2 bases and the J gene lost 3 bases, with 10 bases spanning the gap. CDR3 region: CASSLRGEDTGELFF. The DNA of the CDR3 is TGTGCCAGCAGCTTAAGAGGGGAGGACACCGGGGAGCTGTTTTTT.

This clonotype is categorized as medium-sized. This chain connects TRBV30 to TRBJ1-5; D uncertain. Per the germline V gene, CDR1 is GTSNPN and CDR2 is SVGIG (reference sequence). V lost 2 bases and J 4 bases, leaving 12 bases between the germline ends. This CDR3 comprises 14 residues. The CDR3 bases are TGTGCCTGGAGTATCGGCAGTCGAAATCAGCCCCAGCATTTT. Protein product: CAWSIGSRNQPQHF.

This clonotype was detected ten times or more. This chain joins TRBV10-3 and TRBJ1-1; unclear D gene. Trimming took 2 bases from V and 6 from J, leaving 10 bases between them. CDR1 and CDR2 (germline): ENHRY, SYGVKD. This CDR3 has 13 residues. As DNA, the CDR3 is TGTGCCATCAGTGAGGACGGGAGGCCTGAAGCTTTCTTT. This codes for CAISEDGRPEAFF.

Relative to its sample, this clonotype is medium-sized. The chain links TRBV7-8 to TRBJ2-3; TRBD2 agrees at 8 bases. Germline lookup yields CDR1 SGHVS and CDR2 FQNEAQ. There are 15 residues in the CDR3. The trim removed 3 bases at V and 6 bases at J, leaving 8 bases unmatched. This CDR3 reads CASSLFSGVADTQYF. The CDR3 DNA is TGTGCCAGCAGCTTGTTTAGCGGGGTTGCGGATACGCAGTATTTT. The complete variable domain, with remaining parts taken from reference TRBV7-8 and TRBJ2-3, reads GAGVSQSPRYKVAKRGQDVALRCDPISGHVSLFWYQQALGQGPEFLTYFQNEAQLDKSGLPSDRFFAERPEGSVSTLKIQRTQQEDSAVYLCASSLFSGVADTQYFGPGTRLTVL.

This clonotype was detected many times. J is TRBJ2-3 and V is TRBV7-8; D possibly corresponds to TRBD1 (6 bases). The CDR3 is made up of 17 amino acids. The germline V gene encodes CDR1 SGHVS and CDR2 FQNEAQ. V lost 3 bases and J 2 bases, leaving 18 bases between the germline ends. DNA of the CDR3: TGTGCCAGCAGCTTTGACAGGTCCAGGGGTCACACAGATACGCAGTATTTT. Translating gives CASSFDRSRGHTDTQYF.

This clonotype has at least ten counts. The J gene is TRBJ2-3, the V gene TRBV7-6, with 11 positions matching TRBD1. The V segment lost 6 bases and the J segment 4 bases; nucleotides outside the gene matches: 9. The CDR3 has 16 residues. The V gene's germline CDR1 is SGHVS and CDR2 FNYEAQ. CDR3 loop: CASSDPGQGVPDTQYF. The CDR3 DNA follows: TGTGCCAGCAGTGATCCGGGACAGGGGGTTCCAGATACGCAGTATTTT.

This clonotype has only one observation. The chain combines TRBV29-1 with TRBJ1-1; 7 nucleotides agree with TRBD1. This CDR3 has 14 amino acids. Looked up from germline, CDR1 is SQVTM and CDR2 is ANQGSEA. V gave up 3 bases and J gave up 4 bases; unmatched junction bases: 8. The CDR3: CSVDLGGAGTEAFF. The CDR3 nucleotides are TGCAGCGTTGACTTAGGGGGCGCCGGCACTGAAGCTTTCTTT.

At least ten counts were recorded for this clonotype. The chain joins TRBV12-3 or TRBV12-4 to TRBJ2-5; tentatively, D is TRBD1 (5 bases). Trimming left V 5 bases short and J 5 bases short, with 9 bases between. The CDR3 extends over 12 amino acids. CDR3 loop: CASSLRVETQYF. The CDR3 DNA reads as TGTGCCAGCAGTCTCAGGGTCGAGACCCAGTACTTC.

Within the sample, this clonotype is medium-sized. The chain links TRBV27 to TRBJ1-4; weak D call: TRBD1 (5 bases). The CDR3 sequence is 16 residues long. Trimming shortened V by 6 bases and J by 3 bases, and 17 bases separated the two germline ends. Germline CDR1 reads MNHEY; CDR2 reads SMNVEV (reference sequence). The DNA of the CDR3 is TGTGCCAGCAGCCCCACTCCGGGACTAGCTAATGAAAAACTGTTTTTT. This gives the protein CASSPTPGLANEKLFF.

At least ten counts were recorded for this clonotype. V gene TRBV6-1 combines with J gene TRBJ2-1, with D perhaps matching TRBD1 (5 bases). CDR1 is MNHNS and CDR2 is SASEGT in the germline V gene. The CDR3 runs 14 residues. V was trimmed by 6 bases and J by 1 base, leaving 10 bases between them. The CDR3 region has the DNA TGTGCCAGCAGCCGACAGCCATCCTACAATGAGCAGTTCTTC. This codes for CASSRQPSYNEQFF.

This clonotype is labeled medium-sized (0.01 to 0.1%). The chain links TRBV10-3 to TRBJ2-5; D possibly uses TRBD1 or TRBD2 (5 bases each). Germline V gene data show CDR1 as ENHRY and CDR2 as SYGVKD. Trimming removed 8 bases at V and 3 bases at J, with 16 bases between. This CDR3 is 14 amino acids long. CDR3 DNA: TGTGCCATCGCCGCTTCCGGGGCCAAAGAGACCCAGTACTTC. Protein: CAIAASGAKETQYF.